This T cell receptor beta chain was captured in a study of technical replicates of blood from a few donors. Here immunoSEQ multiplex PCR was the method, and the copy in TCRdb shows in-frame clones only, minus some. In the table there are roughly 69,000 clones, 95% to 97% of which are singletons. Germline V lookup: CDR1 SGHDN, CDR2 FVKESK. This CDR3 is built from 12 residues. V was cut by 2 bases and J by 6 bases, with 5 bases left in between. The clonotype was recovered from a human donor in good health. The sample consisted of T cells isolated from PBMCs. The rearrangement links TRBV14 to TRBJ2-1; D gene ambiguous. CDR3 bases: TGTGCCAGCAGCCAACAGGTCAATGAGCAGTTCTTC. Amino acids: CASSQQVNEQFF. Full variable domain (missing parts from reference TRBV14 and TRBJ2-1): EAGVTQFPSHSVIEKGQTVTLRCDPISGHDNLYWYRRVMGKEIKFLLHFVKESKQDESGMPNNRFLAERTGGTYSTLKVQPAELEDSGVYFCASSQQVNEQFFGPGTRLTVL.